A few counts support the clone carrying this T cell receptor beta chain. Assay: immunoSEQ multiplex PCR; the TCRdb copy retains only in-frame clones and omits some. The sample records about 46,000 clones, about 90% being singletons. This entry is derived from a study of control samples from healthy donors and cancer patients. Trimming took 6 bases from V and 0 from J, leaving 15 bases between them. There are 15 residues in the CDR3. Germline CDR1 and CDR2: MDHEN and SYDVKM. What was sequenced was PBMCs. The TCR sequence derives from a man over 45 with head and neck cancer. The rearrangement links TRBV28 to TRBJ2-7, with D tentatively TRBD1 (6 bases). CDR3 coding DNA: TGTGCCAGCAGATCGTCCGGGACACTCTCCTACGAGCAGTACTTC. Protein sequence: CASRSSGTLSYEQYF.